This T cell receptor (beta chain) was documented in a study of blood T cell repertoires in COVID-19. In the study overall: The origin of the acute and convalescent COVID-19 samples was the United States, Italy and Spain. The cDNA or gDNA used as material had been derived from T cells, B-cell-depleted T cells, or PBMCs.

Measured with immunoSEQ multiplex PCR; TCRdb has only the in-frame clones, and not every one. The sample contains about 50,000 clones, more than 75% of which appear only once. With 2 bases removed from V and 3 bases from J, the gap between germline ends came to 13 bases. Germline CDR1 SGHTA, CDR2 FQGNSA. CDR3 size: 15 residues. Specimen: peripheral blood. The clonotype originates from a human donor in a cohort sampled during active COVID-19. The chain carries TRBV7-2 and TRBJ1-1; D unresolved. The CDR3 loop reads CASSLLATSDTEAFF. The CDR3 DNA is TGTGCCAGCAGCTTATTGGCGACTTCGGACACTGAAGCTTTCTTT. The full variable domain, its missing parts supplied by reference TRBV7-2 and TRBJ1-1, is GAGVSQSPSNKVTEKGKDVELRCDPISGHTALYWYRQSLGQGLEFLIYFQGNSAPDKSGLPSDRFSAERTGGSVSTLTIQRTQQEDSAVYLCASSLLATSDTEAFFGQGTRLTVV.